This T cell receptor (beta chain) was found in a study of blood T cell repertoires in COVID-19 (dated by TCRdb to about 2020). Regarding the study in general: Samples from collaborators originated in the United States, Italy and Spain and spanned both the acute and convalescent phases of COVID-19. The prospective study material was composed of cDNA or gDNA derived from T cells, B-cell-depleted T cells, or PBMCs. The dataset comprised deeply sampled blood TCRbeta repertoires from subjects exposed to, actively infected with, or recovered from COVID-19. The repertoires were made available in a free public database intended to serve as a resource for research on the immune response to SARS-CoV-2. The samples were drawn from the first 160 participants of the ongoing ImmuneRACE study and from over a thousand subjects provided by 6 global collaborators. A de-identified subject ID, COVID-19 status, age in years and sex were almost always included in the sample metadata. Where HLA class I and class II types were available, the types were taken from metadata supplied by the sample provider, not from assay-based typing. Results the study describes overall, beyond this receptor: How much clinical and demographic metadata was included differed by source and by participant, and the metadata was provided uncurated.

Collaborating institutions collected whole blood in K2EDTA tubes following their own protocols. For TCRbeta analysis, collaborator samples were shipped as frozen whole blood, as isolated PBMCs, or as DNA extracted from either sample type. TCRbeta CDR3 regions were amplified from genomic DNA using the immunoSEQ Assay, a bias-controlled multiplex PCR. Per the source publication's procedure: The number of nucleated cells in each sample was estimated from the amplification of reference gene primers within the assay. Sequence reads were collapsed and filtered to measure the absolute abundance of every unique TCRbeta CDR3 rearrangement. For each sample, productive Simpson clonality was calculated by taking the square root of Simpson's diversity index across productive rearrangements. TCRdb took this table from immuneACCESS and kept in-frame rearrangements with V and J called. Such tables lack part of the clones; where checked against another copy, unresolved V genes explain under half of the gap, and the rest is unexplained. That table gives V, J and clone size, and the DNA gave D and trimming. The sample table records approximately 150,000 clones; 88% of these occur just once. Jointly, the top ten make up approximately 1.5% of the sample.

CDR1 and CDR2 are drawn from the germline V gene (reference sequence): MNHEY, SMNVEV. The CDR3 numbers 15 residues from cysteine through phenylalanine. Left in the record is the CDR3 DNA by itself, 45 bases read in frame from the first base. Trimming takes 0 bases from V and 4 bases from J, and the germline ends sit 11 bases apart. Concerning this clone itself: There is no known antigen for this receptor. Base qualities are not recorded, but no much larger clone differs from it by a single base.

This sequence was found in a woman aged 50 to 65 with acute or convalescent COVID-19. What was sequenced was peripheral blood. The rearranged segments are TRBV27 and TRBJ2-3, with TRBD2 tentatively as D gene (6 bases match). The DNA is TGTGCCAGCAGTTTATCTAGCGGACTCTCAGATACGCAGTATTTT. It codes for CASSLSSGLSDTQYF.